One TCR beta chain is described in this entry. What it binds is unknown. Some clones are missing from TCRdb's copy, which holds only in-frame ones; the method was immunoSEQ multiplex PCR. The sample has over 100,000 clones; 70% to 80% are singletons. This sample stems from a study of PD-1 blockade in mismatch repair-deficient tumors. Study-level points and caveats: Rapid post-treatment expansion, then contraction, generally preceding radiologic response, marked tumor-resident clones.

Trimming cost V 5 bases and J 5 bases; bases outside gene matches: 4. The CDR3 runs to 14 residues. Germline V gene lookup returns CDR1 SGHTA and CDR2 FQGNSA. Specimen: peripheral blood, collected roughly 60 weeks after starting pembrolizumab. J is TRBJ2-5 and V is TRBV7-2; 11 nucleotides match TRBD1. The receptor was derived from an adult with mismatch repair-deficient cancer. The CDR3 reads CASSPGTGGETQYF. CDR3 nucleotides: TGTGCCAGCAGCCCCGGGACAGGGGGTGAGACCCAGTACTTC. Full variable domain (remainder filled in from reference TRBV7-2 and TRBJ2-5): GAGVSQSPSNKVTEKGKDVELRCDPISGHTALYWYRQSLGQGLEFLIYFQGNSAPDKSGLPSDRFSAERTGGSVSTLTIQRTQQEDSAVYLCASSPGTGGETQYFGPGTRLLVL.